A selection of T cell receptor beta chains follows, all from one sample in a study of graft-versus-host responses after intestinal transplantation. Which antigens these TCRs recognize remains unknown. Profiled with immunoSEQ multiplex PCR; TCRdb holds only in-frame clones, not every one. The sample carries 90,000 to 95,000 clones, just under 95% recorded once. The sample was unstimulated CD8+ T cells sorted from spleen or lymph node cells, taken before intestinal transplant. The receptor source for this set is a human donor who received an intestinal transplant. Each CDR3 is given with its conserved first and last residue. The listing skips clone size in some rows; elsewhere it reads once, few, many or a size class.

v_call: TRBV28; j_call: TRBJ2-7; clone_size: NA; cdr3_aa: CASTPGLAWYEQYF
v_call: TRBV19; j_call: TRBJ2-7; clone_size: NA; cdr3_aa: CASSIDLGSYEQYF
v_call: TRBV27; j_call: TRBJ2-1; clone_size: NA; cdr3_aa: CASSFVAQSSYNEQFF
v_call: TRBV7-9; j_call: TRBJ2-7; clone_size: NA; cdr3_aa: CASSPRGPRESSYEQYF
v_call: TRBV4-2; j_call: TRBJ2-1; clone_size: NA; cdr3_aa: CASSPRKEGTSALCNEQFF
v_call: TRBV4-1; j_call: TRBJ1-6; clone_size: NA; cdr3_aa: CASSQVQENNSPLHF
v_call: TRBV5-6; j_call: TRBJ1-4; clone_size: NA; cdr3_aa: CASSLGTGAQKLFF
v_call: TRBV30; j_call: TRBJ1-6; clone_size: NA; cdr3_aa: CAWSGGAGNSPLHF
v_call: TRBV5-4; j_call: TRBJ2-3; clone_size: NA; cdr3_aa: CASRVSGRATDTQYF
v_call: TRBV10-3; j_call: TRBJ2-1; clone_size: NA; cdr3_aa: CAISEPSATGYNEQFF
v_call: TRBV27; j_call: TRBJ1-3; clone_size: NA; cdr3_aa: CASSPRGTGNTIYF
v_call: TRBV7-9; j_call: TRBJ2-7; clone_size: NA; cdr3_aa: CASSHGLTAYEQYF
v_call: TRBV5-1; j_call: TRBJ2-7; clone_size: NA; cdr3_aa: CASSLAETDSYEQYF
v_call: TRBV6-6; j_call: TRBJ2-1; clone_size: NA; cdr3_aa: CASSYQGGSNEQFF
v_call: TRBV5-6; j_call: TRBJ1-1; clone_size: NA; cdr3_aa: CASSLVRGGAFF
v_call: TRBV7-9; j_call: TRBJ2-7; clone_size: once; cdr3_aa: CASSLEGTEKYEQYF
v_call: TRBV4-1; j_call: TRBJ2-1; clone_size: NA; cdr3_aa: CASSQEGIAGVEQFF
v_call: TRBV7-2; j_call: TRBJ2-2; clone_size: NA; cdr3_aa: CASSSDPGLATGELFF
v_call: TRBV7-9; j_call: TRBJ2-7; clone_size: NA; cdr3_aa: CASSPPTVYEQYF
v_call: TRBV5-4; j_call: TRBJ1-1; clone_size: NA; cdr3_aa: CASSSPETGNYEAFF
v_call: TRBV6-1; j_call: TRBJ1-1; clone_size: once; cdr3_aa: CATAGRGGVTEAFF
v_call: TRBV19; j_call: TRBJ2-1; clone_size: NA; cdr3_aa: CASRVGQGARNEQFF
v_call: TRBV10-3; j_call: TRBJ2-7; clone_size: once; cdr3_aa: CAISESRLGVYEQYF
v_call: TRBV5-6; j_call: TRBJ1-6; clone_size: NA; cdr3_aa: CASSFGGGYNSPLHF
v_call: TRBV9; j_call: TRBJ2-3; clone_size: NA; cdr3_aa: CASSGDSFTDTQYF
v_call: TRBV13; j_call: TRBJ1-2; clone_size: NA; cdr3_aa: CASSPEGQGGGYTF
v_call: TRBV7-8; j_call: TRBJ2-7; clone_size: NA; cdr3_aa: CASSYDPGYEQYF
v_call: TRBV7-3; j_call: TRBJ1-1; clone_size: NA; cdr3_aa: CASSFSPGQTDEAFF
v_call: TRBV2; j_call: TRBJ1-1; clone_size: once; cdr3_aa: CAGPSQGRTEAFF
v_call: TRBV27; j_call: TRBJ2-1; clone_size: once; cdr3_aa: CASSLDFSNEQFF
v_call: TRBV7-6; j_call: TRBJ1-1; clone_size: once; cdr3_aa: CASSFPTGGAPTEAFF
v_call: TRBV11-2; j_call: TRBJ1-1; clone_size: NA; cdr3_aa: CASSEGQNTEAFF
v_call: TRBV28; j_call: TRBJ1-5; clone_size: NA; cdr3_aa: CASSPRGGWQPQHF
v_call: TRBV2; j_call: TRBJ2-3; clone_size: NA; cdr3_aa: CASSEKRSSTDTQYF
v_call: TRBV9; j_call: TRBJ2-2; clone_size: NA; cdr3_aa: CASSPRSPTLAGGRDTGELFF
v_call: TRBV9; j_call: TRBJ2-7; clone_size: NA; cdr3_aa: CASSLTGAASYEQYF
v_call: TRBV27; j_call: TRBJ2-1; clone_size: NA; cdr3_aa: CASGPLEAGEVPYNEQFF
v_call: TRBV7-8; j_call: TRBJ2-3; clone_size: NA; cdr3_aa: CASSPGLAGVDTQYF
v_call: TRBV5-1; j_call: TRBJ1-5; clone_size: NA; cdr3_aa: CASRLSLNQPQHF
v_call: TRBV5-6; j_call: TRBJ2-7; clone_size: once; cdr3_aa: CASSLDPGLATYEQYF
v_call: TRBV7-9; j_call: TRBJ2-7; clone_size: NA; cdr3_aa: CASTKDTHSYEQYF
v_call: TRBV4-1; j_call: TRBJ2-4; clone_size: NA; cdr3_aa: CASSQDGRATGPVIAKNIQYF